Listed below are T cell receptor beta chains from one sample, sequenced in a study of identical twins. One entry per CDR3 protein results from TCRdb running MiXCR on the 5' RACE reads. The top ten hold around 13% of the sample, which has roughly 770,000 distinct CDR3 sequences, about 18% seen once. A further study also used this sample, focusing on T cells expressing NK-cell markers.

Sequencing was done on a sample of PBMCs. The receptors derive from a woman younger than 30 in good health. The CDR3 runs from the conserved cysteine through the conserved F or W. Fields, in order: CDR3 length, J gene, V gene, CDR3 protein.

length: 11; J: TRBJ2-3; V: TRBV30; CDR3: CAWAFSDTQYF
length: 14; J: TRBJ1-3; V: TRBV12-3/TRBV12-4; CDR3: CASSQRRAGNTIYF
length: 12; J: TRBJ2-2; V: TRBV24-1; CDR3: CATSDFPGELFF
length: 14; J: TRBJ1-6; V: TRBV5-1; CDR3: CASSPERVRTPLHF
length: 13; J: TRBJ1-2; V: TRBV12-3/TRBV12-4; CDR3: CASLTSLGRGYTF
length: 16; J: TRBJ1-4; V: TRBV6-1; CDR3: CASSRQGHEYREKLFF
length: 15; J: TRBJ2-1; V: TRBV5-1; CDR3: CASSLDGESYNEQFF
length: 13; J: TRBJ2-7; V: TRBV19; CDR3: CASSTTGTYEQYF
length: 17; J: TRBJ2-2; V: TRBV9; CDR3: CASSSRLAGGSTGELFF
length: 22; J: TRBJ2-2; V: TRBV24-1; CDR3: CATSDPGTGLYLLRLGTGELFF
length: 14; J: TRBJ2-5; V: TRBV10-3; CDR3: CAIKGGTSQETQYF
length: 13; J: TRBJ2-1; V: TRBV5-1; CDR3: CASSFGGAGEQFF
length: 14; J: TRBJ2-7; V: TRBV4-3; CDR3: CASSQGHGVYEQYF
length: 14; J: TRBJ2-5; V: TRBV27; CDR3: CASSLTAGSETQYF
length: 11; J: TRBJ2-1; V: TRBV29-1; CDR3: CSVVMGSAQFF
length: 15; J: TRBJ2-7; V: TRBV20-1; CDR3: CSAREGAGDLYEQYF
length: 14; J: TRBJ2-1; V: TRBV7-2; CDR3: CASSRESSYNEQFF
length: 14; J: TRBJ1-6; V: TRBV28; CDR3: CASSFPRDEGRLHF
length: 12; J: TRBJ1-4; V: TRBV12-3/TRBV12-4; CDR3: CASSFDRGKLFF
length: 14; J: TRBJ1-4; V: TRBV7-7; CDR3: CASSLYEKGEKLFF
length: 12; J: TRBJ2-2; V: TRBV24-1; CDR3: CATSGYTGELFF
length: 14; J: TRBJ2-1; V: TRBV5-4; CDR3: CASSLVDRGNEQFF
length: 16; J: TRBJ2-7; V: TRBV4-3; CDR3: CASSQDLGSGDYEQYF
length: 15; J: TRBJ2-1; V: TRBV5-1; CDR3: CASVKGTGGYNEQFF
length: 13; J: TRBJ1-1; V: TRBV12-3/TRBV12-4; CDR3: CASSSNGGTEAFF
length: 14; J: TRBJ2-1; V: TRBV6-2/TRBV6-3; CDR3: CASSRTSGVNEQFF